This TCR beta chain was captured by sequencing in a study of OX40 agonist ivuxolimab in advanced cancers. Overall study context: Three dose-escalation patients had partial responses: one with hepatocellular carcinoma and two with cutaneous melanoma. Overall study findings and caveats: Among T cells, CD8+ cells averaged more expanded clones than CD4+ cells.

The table came from immunoSEQ multiplex PCR; TCRdb's copy has only in-frame clones and leaves some out. The profile covers more than 80,000 clones, with 87% appearing a single time and approximately 1.5% taken by the ten largest. With respect to this clone: What it binds is not known.

Germline lookup yields CDR1 MNHNY and CDR2 SVGAGI (reference sequence). V was shortened by 2 bases and J by 10 bases, with 14 bases between the two germline ends. CDR3 length: 13 residues. The chain is built from TRBV6-6 and TRBJ1-1; no reliable D call. This clonotype was sampled from an adult with an advanced solid tumor such as melanoma, head and neck, liver or kidney cancer. The specimen was CD4+ or CD8+ T cells sorted from blood, collected in a trial of the OX40 agonist ivuxolimab. The CDR3 coding sequence is TGTGCCAGCAGTTACCCCTCGGGTGGTCCAGCTTTCTTT. Its translation is CASSYPSGGPAFF.